This passage covers 22 T cell receptor beta chains from one sample sequenced in a study of a mutant IDH1 vaccine in newly diagnosed glioma. Their antigen targets remain unknown. Specified time point: week 47, end of study. Topical imiquimod accompanied each vaccine dose, which consisted of 300 ug of mutant IDH1 20-mer peptide. Generated by immunoSEQ multiplex PCR, the TCRdb table keeps only in-frame clones and is missing some. The data show tens of thousands of clones, 84% seen once. The source was PBMCs, collected from a glioma patient whose treatment included an IDH1 peptide vaccine. The receptor set was obtained from a middle-aged man with glioma.

The CDR3 nucleotides read TGTGCCAGCAGCTTAGGTTTAGGCTACAATGAGCAGTTCTTC. Its protein is CASSLGLGYNEQFF. This chain joins TRBV7-9 and TRBJ2-1; no firm D call. The germline CDR1 and CDR2 sequences are SEHNR and FQNEAQ (reference sequence). Trimming took 1 base from V and 3 from J, leaving 7 bases between them. The length of the CDR3 is 14 residues.

The J gene is TRBJ2-1, the V gene TRBV4-1, with 8 bases aligning to TRBD1. V shed 4 bases, J shed 2 bases, and the junction held 7 bases outside the gene matches. From germline, CDR1 is MGHRA and CDR2 YSYEKL. This CDR3 contains 16 residues. CDR3 DNA: TGCGCCAGCAGCCTTTCCGGACAGGGACCCTACAATGAGCAGTTCTTC. It is translated as CASSLSGQGPYNEQFF.

CDR3 bases: TGTGCCAGCTCCCCGGACAGCGCTAACTATGGCTACACCTTC. Translated, it gives CASSPDSANYGYTF. V and J are TRBV18 and TRBJ1-2, with D tentatively TRBD1 (6 bases). Trimming took off 6 bases at V and 0 bases at J, with 11 bases between the two ends. Looked up from germline, CDR1 is KGHSH and CDR2 is LQKENI. This CDR3 has 14 residues.

This chain uses TRBV5-5 with TRBJ2-6; D uncertain. The CDR3 totals 14 residues. CDR1 and CDR2 (germline): SGHKS, YYEKEE (reference sequence). V was cut by 6 bases and J by 4 bases, with 11 bases left in between. CDR3 residues: CASTLGSGANVLTF. The CDR3 coding sequence is TGTGCCAGCACCCTTGGGTCGGGGGCCAACGTCCTGACTTTC.

This chain links TRBV19 with TRBJ2-7, with 12 bases that match TRBD2. Germline CDR1 reads LNHDA; CDR2 reads SQIVND (reference sequence). This CDR3 comprises 16 residues. J was trimmed by 6 bases and V by 7 bases; bases with no gene match: 13. This chain's CDR3 is CASKSGRTSGNVEQYF. For the CDR3, the DNA is TGTGCCAGTAAGAGTGGACGGACTAGCGGGAACGTCGAGCAGTACTTC.

V and J are TRBV7-2 and TRBJ2-3; tentative D call: TRBD2 (5 bases). Germline V CDR1 and CDR2: SGHTA, FQGNSA. There are 14 residues in the CDR3. V shed 5 bases and J shed 6 bases, with 15 bases lying between them. The DNA of the CDR3 is TGTGCCAGCAGCCGAGAGGGCCGGAGCGATACGCAGTATTTT. Its translation: CASSREGRSDTQYF.

This chain connects TRBV21-1 to TRBJ2-7; the D segment call TRBD2 is taken from the table without a DNA check. TRBV21-1 is noted as a pseudogene. The CDR3 runs to 14 residues. The CDR3 loop reads CASNVALSYYEQYF. DNA of the CDR3: TGTGCCAGCAACGTAGCCCTAAGCTACTACGAGCAGTACTTC.

The J gene is TRBJ2-7, the V gene TRBV5-1, with a possible D match to TRBD1 (5 bases). The germline CDR1 and CDR2 sequences are SGHRS and YFSETQ. This CDR3 contains 13 residues. V shed 4 bases and J shed 0 bases, with 8 bases lying between them. The CDR3 nucleotides are TGCGCCAGCAGCCTTAGGGGCTCCTACGAGCAGTACTTC. Amino acids: CASSLRGSYEQYF.

Within the sample, this clone is medium-sized. V gene TRBV7-6 combines with J gene TRBJ2-1; perhaps TRBD2 as D (5 bases). There are 14 residues in the CDR3. Germline assignment: CDR1 SGHVS and CDR2 FNYEAQ. Between the trimmed V and J ends, which lost 0 bases and 3 bases, there was a span of 6 bases. For the CDR3, the DNA is TGTGCCAGCAGCTTAGCGGGAGTCTACAATGAGCAGTTCTTC. Translating it yields CASSLAGVYNEQFF.

The V and J genes are TRBV7-3 and TRBJ2-7; D not resolved. Germline V gene lookup returns CDR1 SGHTA and CDR2 FQGTGA. The CDR3 totals 14 residues. The V gene lost 5 bases and the J gene lost 1 base, with 12 bases spanning the gap. The CDR3 loop reads CASSPTAGSYEQYF. The CDR3 DNA follows: TGTGCCAGCAGCCCAACGGCCGGGTCCTACGAGCAGTACTTC.

The V gene is TRBV28, the J gene TRBJ2-7; TRBD1 aligns across 8 bases. Germline V gives CDR1 MDHEN, CDR2 SYDVKM. Unmatched junction bases numbered 4, after V lost 2 bases and J lost 4 bases. The length of the CDR3 is 14 residues. The CDR3 loop reads CASSLGTGLYEQYF. In DNA form, the CDR3 reads TGTGCCAGCAGTTTAGGGACAGGACTTTACGAGCAGTACTTC.

V and J are TRBV6-5 and TRBJ2-1; D remains unclear. This CDR3 contains 13 residues. The germline gives CDR1 MNHEY, CDR2 SVGAGI. V was pared by 5 bases and J by 0 bases, with 5 bases between. CDR3 sequence: CASSPSSYNEQFF. CDR3 nucleotides: TGTGCCAGCAGTCCTAGCTCCTACAATGAGCAGTTCTTC.

This clone was seen a single time. This chain connects TRBV25-1 to TRBJ2-1; either TRBD1 or TRBD2 may supply D (7 bases each). Germline lookup yields CDR1 MGHDK and CDR2 SYGVNS. V was trimmed by 2 bases and J by 5 bases, leaving 19 bases between them. This CDR3 spans 17 amino acids. The CDR3 protein is CASSETQGRENHNEQFF. Written as DNA, the CDR3 is TGTGCCAGCAGTGAAACACAGGGGCGGGAGAACCACAATGAGCAGTTCTTC.

The rearrangement joins TRBV29-1 to TRBJ1-1; D unclear. CDR3 length equals 13 residues. CDR1 is SQVTM, CDR2 ANQGSEA, per germline. Trimming took 1 base from V and 1 from J, leaving 7 bases between them. The chain's CDR3 is CSVEVHQNTEAFF. CDR3 sequence (DNA): TGCAGCGTTGAAGTACACCAGAACACTGAAGCTTTCTTT.

V is TRBV6-1 and J is TRBJ2-5, with D tentatively TRBD1 (7 bases). The CDR3 runs to 16 residues. Germline values: CDR1 MNHNS, CDR2 SASEGT. The V end lost 3 bases, the J end lost 4 bases, and 18 bases lay between the germline ends. The CDR3 reads CASSDAQGRFGETQYF. CDR3 coding DNA: TGTGCCAGCAGTGATGCACAGGGGAGGTTTGGAGAGACCCAGTACTTC.

This sequence joins TRBV18 and TRBJ2-7; tentatively, D is TRBD1 (6 bases). CDR3 length equals 13 residues. V shed 8 bases and J shed 1 base, with 12 bases lying between them. Germline CDR1 KGHSH, CDR2 LQKENI. The CDR3 loop is CASAEGGSYEQYF. The CDR3 DNA follows: TGTGCCAGCGCCGAAGGGGGTTCCTACGAGCAGTACTTC.

The V call is TRBV7-9, the J call TRBJ2-7, with unresolved D. Per the germline V gene, CDR1 is SEHNR and CDR2 is FQNEAQ (reference sequence). The CDR3 spans 11 residues. V lost 9 bases and J lost 3, with 9 bases in between. The DNA of the CDR3 is TGTGCCAGTCGCGCCCTCTACGAGCAGTACTTC. This encodes CASRALYEQYF. The entire variable domain, with the rest obtained from reference TRBV7-9 and TRBJ2-7, is as follows: DTGVSQNPRHKITKRGQNVTFRCDPISEHNRLYWYRQTLGQGPEFLTYFQNEAQLEKSRLLSDRFSAERPKGSFSTLEIQRTEQGDSAMYLCASRALYEQYFGPGTRLTVT.

The genes are TRBV7-9 and TRBJ2-1; D remains ambiguous. This CDR3 contains 16 residues. Germline CDR1 reads SEHNR; CDR2 reads FQNEAQ (reference sequence). Trimming left V 5 bases short and J 3 bases short, with 17 bases between. CDR3 DNA sequence: TGTGCCAGCAGCCCCCGCTCTCGGCAGTACTACAATGAGCAGTTCTTC. Amino acid sequence: CASSPRSRQYYNEQFF.

V gene TRBV13 combines with J gene TRBJ2-1; the D gene is possibly TRBD2 (5 bases). V was clipped by 3 bases and J by 7 bases, with 10 bases between them. From germline, CDR1 is PRHDT and CDR2 FYEKMQ (reference sequence). The CDR3 has 13 amino acids. Here the CDR3 DNA reads TGTGCCAGCAGCTTTTTCCGGGGAAATGAGCAGTTCTTC. This sequence encodes CASSFFRGNEQFF.

V gene TRBV27 combines with J gene TRBJ2-2; unclear D gene. Trimming shortened V by 7 bases and J by 1 base, and 16 bases separated the two germline ends. Looked up from germline, CDR1 is MNHEY and CDR2 is SMNVEV (reference sequence). The CDR3 spans 16 residues. CDR3 in DNA: TGTGCCAGCACAGGCTATCAGAATGAGAACACCGGGGAGCTGTTTTTT. The encoded protein is CASTGYQNENTGELFF.

As DNA, the CDR3 is TGTGCCAGAGGGACTAGCGGGAGTACGCCCTACGAGCAGTACTTC. Translation gives CARGTSGSTPYEQYF. The chain is built from TRBV14 and TRBJ2-7; 14 nucleotides agree with TRBD2. The V gene's germline CDR1 is SGHDN and CDR2 FVKESK. CDR3 length equals 15 residues. Losses at the gene ends were 9 bases for V and 2 bases for J; bases not matched to a gene: 6.

The chain links TRBV19 to TRBJ1-2, with a tentative D call TRBD1 (6 bases). CDR1 and CDR2 (germline): LNHDA, SQIVND (reference sequence). The CDR3 has 14 amino acids. V dropped 8 bases and J dropped 7 bases, with 20 bases sitting between them. CDR3 sequence reads: CASSLPQGLGGYTF. CDR3 DNA sequence: TGTGCCAGTTCTCTCCCCCAGGGGTTGGGTGGCTACACCTTC.